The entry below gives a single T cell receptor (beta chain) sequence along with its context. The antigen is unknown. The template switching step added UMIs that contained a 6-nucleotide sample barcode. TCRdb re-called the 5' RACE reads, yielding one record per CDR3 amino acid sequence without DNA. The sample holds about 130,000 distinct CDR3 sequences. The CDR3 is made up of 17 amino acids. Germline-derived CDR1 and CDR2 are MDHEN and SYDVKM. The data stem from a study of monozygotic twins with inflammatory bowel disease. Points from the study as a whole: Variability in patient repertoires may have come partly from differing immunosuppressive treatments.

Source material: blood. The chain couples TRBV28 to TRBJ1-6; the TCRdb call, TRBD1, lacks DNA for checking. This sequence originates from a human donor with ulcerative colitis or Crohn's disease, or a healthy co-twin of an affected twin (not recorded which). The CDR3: CASSRGQGAINNSPLHF.